This TCR beta chain stems from a study of blood T cell repertoires in COVID-19. CDR1 is SGHTA, CDR2 FQGNSA, per germline. The CDR3 length is 14 residues. V dropped 0 bases and J dropped 6; count of bases not matched to a gene: 1. The protocol was immunoSEQ multiplex PCR, while the TCRdb copy is restricted to in-frame clones and leaves out a portion. Among 250,000 to 300,000 clones listed, about nine tenths were seen once. Enrolled through a virtual design, the participants were between 18 and 89 years of age and came from some 25 US areas. This receptor was taken from a woman aged 40 to 55 with acute COVID-19. Sequenced sample: PBMCs or T cells enriched from blood (not recorded which). This rearrangement joins TRBV7-2 to TRBJ2-2; TRBD2 aligns across 7 bases. CDR3 amino acids: CASSLAGGAGELFF. CDR3 nucleotides: TGTGCCAGCAGCTTAGCGGGAGGGGCCGGGGAGCTGTTTTTT.